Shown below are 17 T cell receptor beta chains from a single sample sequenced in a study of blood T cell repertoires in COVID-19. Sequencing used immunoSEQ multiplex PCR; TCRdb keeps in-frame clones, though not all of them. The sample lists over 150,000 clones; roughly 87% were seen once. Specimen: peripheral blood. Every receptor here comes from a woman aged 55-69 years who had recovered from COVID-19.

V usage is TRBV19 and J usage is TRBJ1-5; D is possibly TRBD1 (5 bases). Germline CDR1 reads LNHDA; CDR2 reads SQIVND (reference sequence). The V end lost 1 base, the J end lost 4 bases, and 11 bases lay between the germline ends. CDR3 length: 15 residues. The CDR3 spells CASSIARVRNQPQHF. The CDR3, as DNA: TGTGCCAGTAGTATAGCCAGGGTAAGGAATCAGCCCCAGCATTTT.

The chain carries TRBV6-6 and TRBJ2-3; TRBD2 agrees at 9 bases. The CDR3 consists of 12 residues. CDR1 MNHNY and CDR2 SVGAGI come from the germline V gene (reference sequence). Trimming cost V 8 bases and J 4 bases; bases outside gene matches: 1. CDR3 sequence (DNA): TGTGCCAGCTGCGGGGGGGCAGATACGCAGTATTTT. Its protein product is CASCGGADTQYF.

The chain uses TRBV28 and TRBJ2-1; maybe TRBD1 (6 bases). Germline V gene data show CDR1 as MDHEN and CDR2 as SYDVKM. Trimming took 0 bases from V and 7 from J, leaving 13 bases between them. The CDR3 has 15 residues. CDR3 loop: CASSLWGAGSNEQFF. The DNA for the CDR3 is TGTGCCAGCAGTTTATGGGGGGCAGGGTCGAATGAGCAGTTCTTC. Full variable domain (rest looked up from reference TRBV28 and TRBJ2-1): DVKVTQSSRYLVKRTGEKVFLECVQDMDHENMFWYRQDPGLGLRLIYFSYDVKMKEKGDIPEGYSVSREKKERFSLILESASTNQTSMYLCASSLWGAGSNEQFFGPGTRLTVL.

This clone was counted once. The CDR3 sequence is CASGGQGTYGYTF. The CDR3 DNA reads TGCGCCAGCGGCGGACAGGGGACCTATGGCTACACCTTC. The chain joins TRBV5-1 to TRBJ1-2, with 9 nucleotides matching TRBD1. CDR1 and CDR2 from the germline V gene are SGHRS and YFSETQ. This CDR3 comprises 13 residues. V shed 7 bases, J shed 4 bases, and the junction held 5 bases outside the gene matches.

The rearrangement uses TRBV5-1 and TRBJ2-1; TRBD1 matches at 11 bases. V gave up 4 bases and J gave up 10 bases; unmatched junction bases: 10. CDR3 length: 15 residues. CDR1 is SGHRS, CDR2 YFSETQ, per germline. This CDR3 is CASSKGQGAGQEQFF. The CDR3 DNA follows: TGCGCCAGCAGCAAAGGACAGGGGGCGGGCCAAGAGCAGTTCTTC.

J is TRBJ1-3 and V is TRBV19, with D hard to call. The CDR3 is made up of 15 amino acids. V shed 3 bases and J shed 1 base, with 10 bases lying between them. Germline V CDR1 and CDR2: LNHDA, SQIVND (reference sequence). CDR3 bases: TGTGCCAGTAGTATTGATCAGATTTCTGGAAACACCATATATTTT. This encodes CASSIDQISGNTIYF.

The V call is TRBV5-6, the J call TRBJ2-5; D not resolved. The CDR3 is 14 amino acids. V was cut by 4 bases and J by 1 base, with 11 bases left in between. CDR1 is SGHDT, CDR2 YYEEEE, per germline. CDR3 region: CASSTTSSQETQYF. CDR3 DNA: TGTGCCAGCAGCACTACCTCCAGCCAAGAGACCCAGTACTTC.

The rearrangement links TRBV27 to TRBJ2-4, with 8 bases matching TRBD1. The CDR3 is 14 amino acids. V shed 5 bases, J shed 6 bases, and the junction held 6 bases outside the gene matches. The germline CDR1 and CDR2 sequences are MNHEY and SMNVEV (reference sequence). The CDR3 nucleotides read TGTGCCAGCAGTCTCCGGACAGGGATAAACATTCAGTACTTC. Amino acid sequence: CASSLRTGINIQYF.

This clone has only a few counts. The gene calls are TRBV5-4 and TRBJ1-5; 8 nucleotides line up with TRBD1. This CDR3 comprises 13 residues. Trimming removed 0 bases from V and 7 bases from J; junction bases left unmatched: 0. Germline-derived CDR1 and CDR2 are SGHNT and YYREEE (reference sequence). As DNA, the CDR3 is TGTGCCAGCAGCTTGGACAGGGGGCAGCCCCAGCATTTT. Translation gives CASSLDRGQPQHF.

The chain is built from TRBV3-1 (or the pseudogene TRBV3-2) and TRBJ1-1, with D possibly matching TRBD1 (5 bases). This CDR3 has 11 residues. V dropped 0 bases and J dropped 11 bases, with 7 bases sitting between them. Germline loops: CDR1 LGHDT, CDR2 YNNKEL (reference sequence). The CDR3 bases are TGTGCCAGCAGCCAAGAGGACAAGGCTTTCTTT. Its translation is CASSQEDKAFF.

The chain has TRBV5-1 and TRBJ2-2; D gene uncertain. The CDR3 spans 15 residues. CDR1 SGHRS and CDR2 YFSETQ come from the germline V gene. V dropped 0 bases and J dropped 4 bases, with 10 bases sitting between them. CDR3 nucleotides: TGCGCCAGCAGCTTGGCAAGCATCGGCACCGGGGAGCTGTTTTTT. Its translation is CASSLASIGTGELFF.

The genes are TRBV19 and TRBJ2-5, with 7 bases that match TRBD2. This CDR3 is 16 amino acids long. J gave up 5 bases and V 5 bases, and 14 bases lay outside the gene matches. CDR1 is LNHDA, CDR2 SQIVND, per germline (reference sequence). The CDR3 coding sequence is TGTGCCAGTAGTGGGGCGGCTAGCGGACCTTGGGAGACCCAGTACTTC. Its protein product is CASSGAASGPWETQYF. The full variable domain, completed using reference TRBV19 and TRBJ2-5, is DGGITQSPKYLFRKEGQNVTLSCEQNLNHDAMYWYRQDPGQGLRLIYYSQIVNDFQKGDIAEGYSVSREKKESFPLTVTSAQKNPTAFYLCASSGAASGPWETQYFGPGTRLLVL.

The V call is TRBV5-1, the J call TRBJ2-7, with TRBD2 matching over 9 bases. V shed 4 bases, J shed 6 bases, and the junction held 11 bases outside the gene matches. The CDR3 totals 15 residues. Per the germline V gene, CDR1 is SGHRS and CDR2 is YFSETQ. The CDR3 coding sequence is TGCGCCAGCAGCCCCGTTGGCGGGGGGGCAATCGAGCAGTACTTC. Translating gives CASSPVGGGAIEQYF.

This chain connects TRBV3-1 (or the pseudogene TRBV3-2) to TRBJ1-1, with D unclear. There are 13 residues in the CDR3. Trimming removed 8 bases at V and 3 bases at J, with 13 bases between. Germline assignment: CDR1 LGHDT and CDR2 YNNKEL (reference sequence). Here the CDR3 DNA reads TGTGCCAGCCTCCGCGGGGATCACACTGAAGCTTTCTTT. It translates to CASLRGDHTEAFF.

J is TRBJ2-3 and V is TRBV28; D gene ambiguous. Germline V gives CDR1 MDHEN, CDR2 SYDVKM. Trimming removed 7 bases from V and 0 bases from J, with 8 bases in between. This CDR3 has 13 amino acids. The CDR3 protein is CASIPGSTDTQYF. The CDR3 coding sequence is TGTGCCAGCATACCAGGTAGCACAGATACGCAGTATTTT.

As DNA, the CDR3 is TGCGCCAGCAGCTTGCAACTAGCGGCTAACACCGGGGAGCTGTTTTTT. This sequence encodes CASSLQLAANTGELFF. V gene TRBV5-1 combines with J gene TRBJ2-2, with TRBD2 matching 8 bases. J was trimmed by 2 bases and V by 1 base; bases with no gene match: 4. CDR3 size: 16 residues. Germline CDR1 and CDR2: SGHRS and YFSETQ.

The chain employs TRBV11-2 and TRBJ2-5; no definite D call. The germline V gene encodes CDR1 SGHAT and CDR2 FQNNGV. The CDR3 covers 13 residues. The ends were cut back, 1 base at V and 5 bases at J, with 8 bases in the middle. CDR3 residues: CASSLAARETQYF. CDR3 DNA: TGTGCCAGCAGCTTAGCGGCTAGGGAGACCCAGTACTTC.